The 27 T cell receptor beta chains below all came from one sample that was sequenced in a study of blood T cell repertoires in COVID-19. Using immunoSEQ multiplex PCR, the repertoire was profiled, and TCRdb retains in-frame clones only, with some absent. The sample carries under 300,000 clones, roughly 90% recorded once. The sequenced material came from peripheral blood. These receptors all come from a woman aged 30 to 39 with acute or convalescent COVID-19.

The chain recombines TRBV24-1 with TRBJ2-2; TRBD2 agrees at 7 bases. Germline trimming cut 1 base from V and 4 bases from J; bases unmatched to any gene: 8. Germline V lookup: CDR1 KGHDR, CDR2 SFDVKD. The CDR3 consists of 17 residues. CDR3 in DNA: TGTGCCACCAGTGATTTCGGGGGGACTAAAGGCACCGGGGAGCTGTTTTTT. It is translated as CATSDFGGTKGTGELFF.

V gene TRBV7-9 combines with J gene TRBJ1-4; no reliable D call. This CDR3 contains 16 residues. The V and J ends lost 4 bases and 3 bases respectively, with 15 bases between them. The germline CDR1 and CDR2 sequences are SEHNR and FQNEAQ (reference sequence). The chain's CDR3 is CASSSSPETANEKLFF. Here the CDR3 DNA reads TGTGCCAGCAGCTCGTCGCCGGAGACGGCTAATGAAAAACTGTTTTTT. Full variable domain (missing parts from reference TRBV7-9 and TRBJ1-4): DTGVSQNPRHKITKRGQNVTFRCDPISEHNRLYWYRQTLGQGPEFLTYFQNEAQLEKSRLLSDRFSAERPKGSFSTLEIQRTEQGDSAMYLCASSSSPETANEKLFFGSGTQLSVL.

This CDR3 is CASSLTTGADEQYF. In nucleotides, the CDR3 is TGTGCCAGCAGCCTTACGACAGGGGCGGATGAGCAGTACTTC. The rearrangement links TRBV7-9 to TRBJ2-7, with 8 bases lining up with TRBD1. The V segment lost 5 bases and the J segment 7 bases; nucleotides outside the gene matches: 10. The germline V gene has CDR1 SEHNR and CDR2 FQNEAQ (reference sequence). This CDR3 comprises 14 residues. The whole variable domain, remainder taken from reference TRBV7-9 and TRBJ2-7, is DTGVSQNPRHKITKRGQNVTFRCDPISEHNRLYWYRQTLGQGPEFLTYFQNEAQLEKSRLLSDRFSAERPKGSFSTLEIQRTEQGDSAMYLCASSLTTGADEQYFGPGTRLTVT.

The chain employs TRBV12-3 or TRBV12-4 and TRBJ1-5, with TRBD1 matching 8 bases. This CDR3 spans 13 amino acids. V lost 7 bases, J lost 2 bases, and 1 base stayed unmatched. The CDR3, as DNA: TGTGCCAGCATGACAGGGGGCAATCAGCCCCAGCATTTT. It codes for CASMTGGNQPQHF.

This chain links TRBV25-1 with TRBJ1-4; D ambiguous. The germline CDR1 and CDR2 sequences are MGHDK and SYGVNS. Trimming pared 1 base from V and 0 bases from J, leaving 6 bases between. The CDR3 sequence is 15 residues long. The CDR3 here is CASSESPATNEKLFF. CDR3 nucleotides: TGTGCCAGCAGTGAATCCCCAGCAACTAATGAAAAACTGTTTTTT. Filled out from reference TRBV25-1 and TRBJ1-4, the complete variable domain reads EADIYQTPRYLVIGTGKKITLECSQTMGHDKMYWYQQDPGMELHLIHYSYGVNSTEKGDLSSESTVSRIRTEHFPLTLESARPSHTSQYLCASSESPATNEKLFFGSGTQLSVL.

The chain carries TRBV10-3 and TRBJ1-1, with TRBD1 matching 7 bases. With V trimmed by 5 bases and J by 0 bases, 3 bases remained unmatched. Germline V gene lookup returns CDR1 ENHRY and CDR2 SYGVKD. This CDR3 is 14 amino acids long. CDR3 amino acids: CAISRQGMNTEAFF. CDR3 nucleotide sequence: TGTGCCATCAGTCGACAGGGTATGAACACTGAAGCTTTCTTT.

This chain uses TRBV5-4 with TRBJ2-7; TRBD2 might be the D (5 bases). Germline lookup yields CDR1 SGHNT and CDR2 YYREEE (reference sequence). The CDR3 contains 19 residues. Trimming pared 0 bases from V and 1 base from J, leaving 23 bases between. In DNA, the CDR3 is TGTGCCAGCAGCTTGGGTTTGGGGTCAGAGGGATTTCGGTCCTACGAGCAGTACTTC. Translated, it gives CASSLGLGSEGFRSYEQYF.

The chain is built from TRBV28 and TRBJ1-2; TRBD1 matches at 9 bases. Germline CDR1 MDHEN, CDR2 SYDVKM. The CDR3 is made up of 15 amino acids. V lost 3 bases to trimming and J lost 8 bases; unmatched junction nucleotides: 10. CDR3 amino acids: CASSLLQGALSGYTF. In nucleotides, the CDR3 is TGTGCCAGCAGTTTGTTACAGGGGGCACTTAGCGGCTACACCTTC.

The rearrangement joins TRBV7-9 to TRBJ1-6; possible D gene TRBD1, 5 bases. Germline V lookup: CDR1 SEHNR, CDR2 FQNEAQ (reference sequence). V was cut by 1 base and J by 8 bases, with 12 bases left in between. The CDR3 is 15 residues long. CDR3 sequence (DNA): TGTGCCAGCAGCTTAGAGGGGCAGGGCGATTCACCCCTCCACTTT. As protein: CASSLEGQGDSPLHF.

The CDR3 nucleotides read TGTGCCACCAGTGATCTACCAGGCTCGGGAGGCTACACCTTC. Its translation is CATSDLPGSGGYTF. The chain links TRBV24-1 to TRBJ1-2; D remains ambiguous. The germline CDR1 and CDR2 sequences are KGHDR and SFDVKD. The V gene lost 3 bases and the J gene lost 8 bases, with 15 bases spanning the gap. The CDR3 covers 14 residues.

In its sample, this clone was seen a few times. V usage is TRBV6-2 or TRBV6-3 and J usage is TRBJ2-2; D not certain. The CDR3 contains 15 residues. Trimming stripped 2 bases from V and 5 bases from J, with 12 bases between. The germline V gene encodes CDR1 MNHEY and CDR2 SVGEGT. The CDR3 region is CASSYHAVGTGELFF. The CDR3 coding sequence is TGTGCCAGCAGTTACCACGCGGTTGGTACCGGGGAGCTGTTTTTT.

The rearrangement uses TRBV11-1 and TRBJ2-5; 12 bases agree with TRBD2. V was pared by 3 bases and J by 5 bases, with 7 bases of the junction left unmatched. Germline CDR1 reads SGHAT; CDR2 reads FQDESV (reference sequence). The CDR3 runs 16 residues. The CDR3 spells CASSLGGLAGRETQYF. CDR3 DNA: TGTGCCAGCAGCTTGGGAGGACTAGCGGGACGGGAGACCCAGTACTTC.

In its sample, this clone was seen once. The V and J genes are TRBV5-8 and TRBJ2-2; possibly TRBD1 for D (6 bases). CDR1 SGHTS and CDR2 YDEGEE come from the germline V gene. CDR3 size: 16 residues. The V and J ends lost 0 bases and 4 bases respectively, with 13 bases between them. The CDR3 DNA reads as TGTGCCAGCAGCTTGGTGGGGGCAGGAATCACCGGGGAGCTGTTTTTT. Residues: CASSLVGAGITGELFF.

This sequence joins TRBV27 and TRBJ2-1; D possibly corresponds to TRBD1 (6 bases). This CDR3 is built from 15 residues. Germline V lookup: CDR1 MNHEY, CDR2 SMNVEV (reference sequence). V was trimmed by 4 bases and J by 0 bases, leaving 10 bases between them. The DNA for the CDR3 is TGTGCCAGCAGTTCGGACAGTTCCTCCTACAATGAGCAGTTCTTC. Translated: CASSSDSSSYNEQFF.

The chain joins TRBV19 to TRBJ2-7; 11 bases fit TRBD2. CDR3 length: 16 residues. Germline V lookup: CDR1 LNHDA, CDR2 SQIVND (reference sequence). V was clipped by 5 bases and J by 3 bases; unmatched bases: 9. The CDR3 spells CASSFLAGGVGYEQYF. The CDR3 nucleotides read TGTGCCAGTAGTTTCCTAGCGGGAGGCGTCGGCTACGAGCAGTACTTC. The variable domain in full, completed from reference TRBV19 and TRBJ2-7, reads DGGITQSPKYLFRKEGQNVTLSCEQNLNHDAMYWYRQDPGQGLRLIYYSQIVNDFQKGDIAEGYSVSREKKESFPLTVTSAQKNPTAFYLCASSFLAGGVGYEQYFGPGTRLTVT.

This rearrangement joins TRBV9 to TRBJ2-2; the match to TRBD1 covers 7 bases. The CDR3 runs 16 residues. Per germline, CDR1 SGDLS and CDR2 YYNGEE. V lost 0 bases, J lost 6 bases, and 8 bases stayed unmatched. The CDR3 loop is CASSVGPTGWSGELFF. CDR3 bases: TGTGCCAGCAGCGTAGGCCCGACAGGGTGGTCCGGGGAGCTGTTTTTT. Using reference TRBV9 and TRBJ2-2 for the parts outside the CDR3, the full variable domain is DSGVTQTPKHLITATGQRVTLRCSPRSGDLSVYWYQQSLDQGLQFLIQYYNGEERAKGNILERFSAQQFPDLHSELNLSSLELGDSALYFCASSVGPTGWSGELFFGEGSRLTVL.

This chain connects TRBV6-2 or TRBV6-3 to TRBJ2-7, with TRBD1 matching 8 bases. The CDR3 loop spans 16 amino acids. Trimming at V came to 6 bases and at J to 2 bases, leaving 12 bases not matched to a gene. The germline V gene encodes CDR1 MNHEY and CDR2 SVGEGT. The CDR3 sequence: CASSHDLIRGPYEQYF. The DNA of the CDR3 is TGTGCCAGCAGCCACGATTTGATCAGGGGGCCCTACGAGCAGTACTTC.

The chain couples TRBV6-2 or TRBV6-3 to TRBJ2-2; 11 bases agree with TRBD2. Germline CDR1 MNHEY, CDR2 SVGEGT. CDR3 length equals 16 residues. Trimming at V came to 2 bases and at J to 5 bases, leaving 4 bases not matched to a gene. The CDR3 sequence: CASSYVTSGGTGELFF. As DNA, the CDR3 is TGTGCCAGCAGTTACGTAACTAGCGGGGGTACCGGGGAGCTGTTTTTT.

This clone has more than one count but fewer than ten. This rearrangement joins TRBV7-2 to TRBJ2-7, with 10 bases aligning to TRBD2. From germline, CDR1 is SGHTA and CDR2 FQGNSA. The V and J ends lost 1 base and 3 bases, in that order; junction bases with no gene match: 3. This CDR3 is 15 amino acids long. CDR3 loop: CASSLDASGSYEQYF. CDR3 DNA: TGTGCCAGCAGCTTAGACGCTAGCGGGAGCTACGAGCAGTACTTC. Full variable domain (rest looked up from reference TRBV7-2 and TRBJ2-7): GAGVSQSPSNKVTEKGKDVELRCDPISGHTALYWYRQSLGQGLEFLIYFQGNSAPDKSGLPSDRFSAERTGGSVSTLTIQRTQQEDSAVYLCASSLDASGSYEQYFGPGTRLTVT.

This chain connects TRBV15 to TRBJ2-3; D may be TRBD2 (5 bases). Trimming cost V 1 base and J 3 bases, with 11 bases left between them. CDR3 length: 15 residues. Germline CDR1 is LNHNV and CDR2 is YYDKDF (reference sequence). This CDR3 reads CATSRAEEFTDTQYF. In DNA form, the CDR3 reads TGTGCCACCAGCAGAGCGGAGGAGTTTACAGATACGCAGTATTTT.

The rearrangement joins TRBV19 to TRBJ1-5, with D maybe TRBD1 (5 bases). The V gene's germline CDR1 is LNHDA and CDR2 SQIVND (reference sequence). CDR3 length: 15 residues. Trimming took off 2 bases at V and 1 base at J, with 9 bases between the two ends. CDR3 in DNA: TGTGCCAGTAGTATACAGGGTTTGAGCAATCAGCCCCAGCATTTT. Translated: CASSIQGLSNQPQHF.

The rearrangement uses TRBV6-5 and TRBJ2-1; 11 nucleotides agree with TRBD2. With 6 bases clipped from V and 5 bases from J, the junction kept 6 bases outside the gene matches. CDR1 MNHEY and CDR2 SVGAGI come from the germline V gene. CDR3 length equals 15 residues. The CDR3 DNA is TGTGCCAGCAGCTTACTAGCGGGGGCAAACAATGAGCAGTTCTTC. It is translated as CASSLLAGANNEQFF.

This chain links TRBV7-3 with TRBJ2-2, with TRBD1 matching over 8 bases. V dropped 1 base and J dropped 0; count of bases not matched to a gene: 4. The CDR3 is 17 amino acids. Germline loops: CDR1 SGHTA, CDR2 FQGTGA. The DNA of the CDR3 is TGTGCCAGCAGCTTAATCGGACAGGGAACGAACACCGGGGAGCTGTTTTTT. Its translation: CASSLIGQGTNTGELFF.

J is TRBJ2-1 and V is TRBV5-4, with 9 bases that match TRBD1. CDR3 size: 16 residues. V was clipped by 4 bases and J by 6 bases; unmatched bases: 11. CDR1 and CDR2 from the germline V gene are SGHNT and YYREEE (reference sequence). CDR3: CASSQGTGRLVNEQFF. The CDR3, as DNA: TGTGCCAGCAGCCAGGGGACAGGGAGACTTGTCAATGAGCAGTTCTTC. The entire variable domain, with the rest obtained from reference TRBV5-4 and TRBJ2-1, is as follows: ETGVTQSPTHLIKTRGQQVTLRCSSQSGHNTVSWYQQALGQGPQFIFQYYREEENGRGNFPPRFSGLQFPNYSSELNVNALELDDSALYLCASSQGTGRLVNEQFFGPGTRLTVL.

In this sample, this clone turned up once. Other DNA sequences in the same sample also yield this CDR3. V and J are TRBV18 and TRBJ2-5, with 13 bases that match TRBD2. Losses at the gene ends were 2 bases for V and 2 bases for J; bases not matched to a gene: 2. Germline-derived CDR1 and CDR2 are KGHSH and LQKENI. The CDR3 sequence is 16 residues long. CDR3 nucleotide sequence: TGTGCCAGCTCACCATTGGGACTAGCGGGGCAAGAGACCCAGTACTTC. It encodes CASSPLGLAGQETQYF. The full variable domain, in which reference TRBV18 and TRBJ2-5 provide the parts outside the CDR3, is NAGVMQNPRHLVRRRGQEARLRCSPMKGHSHVYWYRQLPEEGLKFMVYLQKENIIDESGMPKERFSAEFPKEGPSILRIQQVVRGDSAAYFCASSPLGLAGQETQYFGPGTRLLVL.

Worth noting for this clone: The same CDR3 can be traced to other DNA sequences in this sample. V usage is TRBV18 and J usage is TRBJ2-2; TRBD1 aligns across 9 bases. Germline V gene sequence: CDR1 KGHSH, CDR2 LQKENI. The CDR3 consists of 17 residues. V lost 2 bases to trimming and J lost 0 bases; unmatched junction nucleotides: 4. The CDR3 DNA is TGTGCCAGCTCACCAAGGGGACAGGGAGCGAACACCGGGGAGCTGTTTTTT. It translates to CASSPRGQGANTGELFF. The full variable domain, completed using reference TRBV18 and TRBJ2-2, is NAGVMQNPRHLVRRRGQEARLRCSPMKGHSHVYWYRQLPEEGLKFMVYLQKENIIDESGMPKERFSAEFPKEGPSILRIQQVVRGDSAAYFCASSPRGQGANTGELFFGEGSRLTVL.

This chain connects TRBV5-6 to TRBJ2-7; 7 bases align to TRBD1. V shed 5 bases, J shed 1 base, and the junction held 21 bases outside the gene matches. This CDR3 has 19 amino acids. Germline CDR1 is SGHDT and CDR2 is YYEEEE. Here the CDR3 DNA reads TGTGCCAGCAGTTCCGGACAGGTATCGTTCGAAATGCCATCCTACGAGCAGTACTTC. Protein: CASSSGQVSFEMPSYEQYF.